The T cell receptor beta chain described here comes from a study of T cells after yellow fever vaccination. Background on the study: Any fraction with a low cell number was prepared using SMART-Seq v4 Ultra Low Input.

About this clonotype itself: No antigen is known for it.

The CDR3 has 13 residues. Germline V gene lookup returns CDR1 DFQATT and CDR2 SNEGSKA (reference sequence). V was cut by 6 bases and J by 4 bases, with 15 bases left in between. Study-wide points: Most clones from primary vaccination were detected again post-booster (approximately 96% CD4, about 88% CD8). On re-exposure, the response was weaker but peaked faster, at day 5 versus 15.

5'RACE template switching generated TCR cDNA, adding a universal primer site and UMIs. MiXCR was run by TCRdb on the 5' RACE reads, yielding one entry per CDR3 protein. The sample yields 500,000 to 650,000 distinct CDR3 sequences, 17% seen once. The clonotype comes from a man between 18 and 29 years old who received the YFV17D yellow fever vaccine. The J gene is TRBJ2-5, the V gene TRBV20-1; maybe TRBD1 (6 bases). Source: PBMCs, taken 5 to 6 days after the first yellow fever vaccination. The CDR3 region is CSARVTGRETQYF. The DNA for the CDR3 is TGCAGTGCCAGGGTGACAGGTCGAGAGACCCAGTACTTC.